This T cell receptor beta chain is from a study of Tregs in tolerant kidney transplant recipients. Recipients received nonmyeloablative bone marrow transplants from related graft donors, with transient mixed chimerism. CDR3 length: 12 amino acids. Trimming cost V 6 bases and J 0 bases; bases outside gene matches: 1. CDR1 is SQVTM and CDR2 is ANQGSEA in the germline V gene. Method: immunoSEQ multiplex PCR; TCRdb's copy keeps in-frame clones and lacks some. The table has tens of thousands of clones, roughly nine tenths seen once. Here the sequenced sample was CD4+ T cells from blood (PBMCs), taken 24 months after the transplant. V gene TRBV29-1 combines with J gene TRBJ1-1, with 7 bases fitting TRBD1. The sequence derives from a human patient who received a combined kidney and bone marrow transplant. The graft donor may have given rise to some T cells. The CDR3 loop reads CSVDRMNTEAFF. CDR3 in DNA: TGCAGCGTGGACAGGATGAACACTGAAGCTTTCTTT.